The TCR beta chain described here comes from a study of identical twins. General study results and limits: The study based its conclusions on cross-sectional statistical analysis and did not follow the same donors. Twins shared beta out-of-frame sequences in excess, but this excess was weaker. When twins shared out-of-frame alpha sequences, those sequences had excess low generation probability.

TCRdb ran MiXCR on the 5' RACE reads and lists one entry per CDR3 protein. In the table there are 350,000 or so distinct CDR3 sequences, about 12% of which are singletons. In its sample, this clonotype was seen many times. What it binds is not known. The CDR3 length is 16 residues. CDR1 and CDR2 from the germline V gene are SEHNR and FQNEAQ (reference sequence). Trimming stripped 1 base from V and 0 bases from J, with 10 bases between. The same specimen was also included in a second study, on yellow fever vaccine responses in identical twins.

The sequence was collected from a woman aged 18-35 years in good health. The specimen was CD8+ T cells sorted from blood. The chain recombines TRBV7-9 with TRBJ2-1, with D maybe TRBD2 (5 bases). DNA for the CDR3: TGTGCCAGCAGCTTAGTTGGAGAGGGCTCCTACAATGAGCAGTTCTTC. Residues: CASSLVGEGSYNEQFF.